This T cell receptor (beta chain) originates from a study of response to subunit inactivated influenza vaccine. Study results and caveats: Authors suggested seasonal influenza vaccinations each recruit few new T cells.

The table lists this clonotype with many counts. As yet, its antigen is unknown. V lost 0 bases, J lost 2 bases, and 7 bases stayed unmatched. CDR3 length equals 16 residues. Per the germline V gene, CDR1 is SGHRS and CDR2 is YFSETQ. MiXCR was run by TCRdb on the RT-PCR reads, yielding one entry per CDR3 protein. The sample carries more than 400,000 distinct CDR3 sequences, over 9.5% recorded once. This receptor was taken from a man aged 45-60 years who received an inactivated influenza vaccine. This specimen was PBMCs from blood, taken 40 to 50 days after vaccination. The chain combines TRBV5-1 with TRBJ2-7; TRBD2 aligns across 8 bases. The CDR3 nucleotides are TGCGCCAGCAGCTTGGCCCCAAATAGCGGGGCCTACGAGCAGTACTTC. Translating gives CASSLAPNSGAYEQYF.